This TCR beta chain was obtained from a study of beta chain features in type 1 diabetes. The investigators reverse transcribed all of the isolated RNA, so they sequenced expressed TCRB transcripts. The repertoire was sequenced with immunoSEQ multiplex PCR; TCRdb's copy has only in-frame clones and lacks some. The sample consists of about 620,000 clones, about a sixth of them appearing once. Germline CDR1 reads SGHTA; CDR2 reads FQGNSA. This CDR3 is built from 13 residues. Losses at the gene ends were 5 bases for V and 3 bases for J; bases not matched to a gene: 2. This clone was seen a few times. J is TRBJ2-7 and V is TRBV7-2; the match to TRBD1 covers 9 bases. Sequenced: naive CD4+ T cells from blood. This clonotype was obtained from a man aged 18 to 35 in good health. This CDR3 is CASSTGQGYEQYF. The CDR3 DNA reads TGTGCCAGCAGCACGGGACAGGGCTACGAGCAGTACTTC.